This T cell receptor beta chain originates from a study of identical twins. One entry per CDR3 protein results from TCRdb running MiXCR on the 5' RACE reads. The sample has approximately 700,000 distinct CDR3 sequences, around 5.7% seen once. Study findings and constraints: In beta out-of-frame sequences, the excess sharing between twins was weaker. Models predicted too little out-of-frame TCR alpha sharing in monozygotic twins. Insertions ran lower in abundant cord blood beta clonotypes, though not in memory repertoires.

Per the germline V gene, CDR1 is MGHRA and CDR2 is YSYEKL. This CDR3 is 13 amino acids long. Trimming left V 0 bases short and J 6 bases short, with 6 bases between. This clonotype was recorded at least ten times. Its antigen is undetermined. This clonotype originated in a man between 18 and 29 years old in good health. Sequencing used naive T cells sorted from blood. This chain connects TRBV4-1 to TRBJ1-5; D unclear. CDR3 DNA: TGCGCCAGCAGCCAAGATGGGATTCAGCCCCAGCATTTT. The encoded protein is CASSQDGIQPQHF.